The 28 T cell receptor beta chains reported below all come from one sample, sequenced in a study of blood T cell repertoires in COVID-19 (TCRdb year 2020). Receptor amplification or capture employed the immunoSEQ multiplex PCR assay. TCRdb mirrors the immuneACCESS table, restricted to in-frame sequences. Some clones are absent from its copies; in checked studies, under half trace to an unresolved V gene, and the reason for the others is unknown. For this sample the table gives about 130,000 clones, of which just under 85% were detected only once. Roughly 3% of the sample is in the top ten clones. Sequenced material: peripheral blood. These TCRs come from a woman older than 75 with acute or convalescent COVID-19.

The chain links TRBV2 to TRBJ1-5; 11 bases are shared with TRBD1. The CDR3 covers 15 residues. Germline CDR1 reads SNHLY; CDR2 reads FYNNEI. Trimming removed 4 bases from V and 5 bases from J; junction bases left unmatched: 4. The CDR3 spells CASSGRTGGYQPQHF. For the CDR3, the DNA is TGTGCCAGCAGTGGACGGACAGGGGGCTATCAGCCCCAGCATTTT.

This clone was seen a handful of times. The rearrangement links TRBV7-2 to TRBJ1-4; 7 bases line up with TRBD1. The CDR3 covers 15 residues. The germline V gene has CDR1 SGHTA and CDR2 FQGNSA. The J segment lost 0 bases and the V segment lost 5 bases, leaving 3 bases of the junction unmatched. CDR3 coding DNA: TGTGCCAGCAGCGGGGACAGTTCAACTAATGAAAAACTGTTTTTT. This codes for CASSGDSSTNEKLFF.

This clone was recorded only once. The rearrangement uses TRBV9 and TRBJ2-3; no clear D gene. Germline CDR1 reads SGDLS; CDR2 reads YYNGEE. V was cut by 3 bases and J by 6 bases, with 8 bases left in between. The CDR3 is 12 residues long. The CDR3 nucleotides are TGTGCCAGCAGCGGCGGTGGGGATACGCAGTATTTT. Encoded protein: CASSGGGDTQYF.

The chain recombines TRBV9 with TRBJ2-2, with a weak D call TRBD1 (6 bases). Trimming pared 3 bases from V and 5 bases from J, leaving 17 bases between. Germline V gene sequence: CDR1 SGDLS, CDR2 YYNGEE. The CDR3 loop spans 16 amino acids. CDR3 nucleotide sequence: TGTGCCAGCAGCGGCCGATTTACAGGGCTGACCGGGGAGCTGTTTTTT. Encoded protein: CASSGRFTGLTGELFF.

The chain's CDR3 is CASSEHPGGARTEAFF. In DNA form, the CDR3 reads TGTGCCAGCAGTGAACACCCAGGGGGCGCACGGACTGAAGCTTTCTTT. The chain is built from TRBV25-1 and TRBJ1-1; 8 nucleotides match TRBD1. The CDR3 covers 16 residues. Germline trimming cut 2 bases from V and 5 bases from J; bases unmatched to any gene: 10. The V gene's germline CDR1 is MGHDK and CDR2 SYGVNS.

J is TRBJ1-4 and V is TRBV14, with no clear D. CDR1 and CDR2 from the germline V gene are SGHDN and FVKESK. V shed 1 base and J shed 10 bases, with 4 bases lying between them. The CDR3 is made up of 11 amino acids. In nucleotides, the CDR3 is TGTGCCAGCAGCCAAGGAGGAAAACTGTTTTTT. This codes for CASSQGGKLFF.

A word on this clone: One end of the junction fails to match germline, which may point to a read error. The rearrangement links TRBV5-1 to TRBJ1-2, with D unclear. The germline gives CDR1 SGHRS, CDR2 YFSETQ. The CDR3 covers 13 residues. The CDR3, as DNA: TGCGCCAGCAGATTGGGAGGCGTCGGGGGCTACACCTTC. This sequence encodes CASRLGGVGGYTF.

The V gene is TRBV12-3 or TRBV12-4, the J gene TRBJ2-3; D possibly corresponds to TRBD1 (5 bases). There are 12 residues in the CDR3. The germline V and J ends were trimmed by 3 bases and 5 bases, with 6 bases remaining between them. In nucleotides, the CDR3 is TGTGCCAGCAGTTTTCAGGGAGATACGCAGTATTTT. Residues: CASSFQGDTQYF.

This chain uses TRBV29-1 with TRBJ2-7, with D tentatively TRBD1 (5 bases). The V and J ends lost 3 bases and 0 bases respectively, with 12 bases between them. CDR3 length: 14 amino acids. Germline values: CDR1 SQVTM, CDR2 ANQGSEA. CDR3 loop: CSVEMHRSSYEQYF. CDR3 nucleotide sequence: TGCAGCGTTGAGATGCACAGGAGCTCCTACGAGCAGTACTTC.

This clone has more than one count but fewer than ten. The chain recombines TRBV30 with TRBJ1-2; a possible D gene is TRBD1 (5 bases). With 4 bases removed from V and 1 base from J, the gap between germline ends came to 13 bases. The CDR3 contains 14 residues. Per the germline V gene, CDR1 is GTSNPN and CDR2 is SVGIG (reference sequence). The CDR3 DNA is TGTGCCTGGAATCAGGGCATATATAACTATGGCTACACCTTC. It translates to CAWNQGIYNYGYTF.

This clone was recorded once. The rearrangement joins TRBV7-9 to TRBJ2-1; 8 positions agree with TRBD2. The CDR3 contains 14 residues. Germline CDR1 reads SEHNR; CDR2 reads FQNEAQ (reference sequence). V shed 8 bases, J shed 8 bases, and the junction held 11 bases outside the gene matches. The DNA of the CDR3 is TGTGCCAGCGGGGCTAGCGGGCGAGTTGATGAGCAGTTCTTC. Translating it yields CASGASGRVDEQFF.

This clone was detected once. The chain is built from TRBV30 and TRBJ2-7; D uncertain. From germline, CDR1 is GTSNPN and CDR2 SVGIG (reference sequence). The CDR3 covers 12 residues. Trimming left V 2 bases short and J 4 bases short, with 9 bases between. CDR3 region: CAWSPSSYEQYF. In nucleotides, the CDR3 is TGTGCCTGGAGTCCGTCGTCGTACGAGCAGTACTTC.

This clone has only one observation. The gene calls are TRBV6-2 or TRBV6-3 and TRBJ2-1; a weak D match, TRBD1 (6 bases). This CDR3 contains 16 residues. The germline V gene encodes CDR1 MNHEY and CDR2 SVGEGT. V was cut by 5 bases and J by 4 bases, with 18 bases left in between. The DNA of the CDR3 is TGTGCCAGCAGTACCTTATTAGGGGGAGCATACAATGAGCAGTTCTTC. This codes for CASSTLLGGAYNEQFF.

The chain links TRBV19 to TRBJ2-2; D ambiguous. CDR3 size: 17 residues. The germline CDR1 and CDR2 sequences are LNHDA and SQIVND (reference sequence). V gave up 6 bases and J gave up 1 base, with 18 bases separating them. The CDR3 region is CASRGVWAAENTGELFF. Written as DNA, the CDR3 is TGTGCCAGTAGGGGTGTTTGGGCCGCAGAGAACACCGGGGAGCTGTTTTTT.

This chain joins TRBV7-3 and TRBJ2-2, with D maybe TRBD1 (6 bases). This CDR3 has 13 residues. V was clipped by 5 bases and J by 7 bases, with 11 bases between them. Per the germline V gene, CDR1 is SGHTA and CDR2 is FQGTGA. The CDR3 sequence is CASSPQGFGELFF. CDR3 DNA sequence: TGTGCCAGCAGCCCACAGGGCTTCGGGGAGCTGTTTTTT. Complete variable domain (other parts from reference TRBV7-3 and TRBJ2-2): GAGVSQTPSNKVTEKGKYVELRCDPISGHTALYWYRQSLGQGPEFLIYFQGTGAADDSGLPNDRFFAVRPEGSVSTLKIQRTERGDSAVYLCASSPQGFGELFFGEGSRLTVL.

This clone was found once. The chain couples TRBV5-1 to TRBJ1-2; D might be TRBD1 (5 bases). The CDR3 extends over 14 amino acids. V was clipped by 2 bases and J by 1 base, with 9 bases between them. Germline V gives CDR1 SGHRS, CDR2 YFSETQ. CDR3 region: CASSLSTVNYGYTF. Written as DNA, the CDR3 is TGCGCCAGCAGCTTATCGACAGTTAACTATGGCTACACCTTC.

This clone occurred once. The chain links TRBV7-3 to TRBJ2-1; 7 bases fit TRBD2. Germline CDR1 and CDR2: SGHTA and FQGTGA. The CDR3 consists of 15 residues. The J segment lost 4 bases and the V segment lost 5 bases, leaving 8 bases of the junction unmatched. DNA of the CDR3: TGTGCCAGCAGCGAAGCTAGCGGACCATACAATGAGCAGTTCTTC. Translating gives CASSEASGPYNEQFF.

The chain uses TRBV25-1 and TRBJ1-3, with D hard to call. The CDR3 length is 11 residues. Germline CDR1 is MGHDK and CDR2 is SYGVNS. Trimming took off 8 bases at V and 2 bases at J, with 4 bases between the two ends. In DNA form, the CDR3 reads TGTGCCAGCTCTCCTGGAAACACCATATATTTT. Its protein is CASSPGNTIYF.

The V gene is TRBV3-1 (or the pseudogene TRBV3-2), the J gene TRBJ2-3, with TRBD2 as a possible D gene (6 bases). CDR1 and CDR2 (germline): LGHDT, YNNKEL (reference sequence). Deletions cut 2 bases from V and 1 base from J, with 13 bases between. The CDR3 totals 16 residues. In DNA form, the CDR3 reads TGTGCCAGCAGCCAACTGGTAGGCGGGGGCACAGATACGCAGTATTTT. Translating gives CASSQLVGGGTDTQYF.

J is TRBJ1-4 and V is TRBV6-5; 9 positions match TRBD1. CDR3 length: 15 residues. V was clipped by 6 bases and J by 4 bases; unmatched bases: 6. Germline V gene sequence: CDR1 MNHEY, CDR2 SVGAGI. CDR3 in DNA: TGTGCCAGCAGACAACAGGGGGCAGATAATGAAAAACTGTTTTTT. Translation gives CASRQQGADNEKLFF.

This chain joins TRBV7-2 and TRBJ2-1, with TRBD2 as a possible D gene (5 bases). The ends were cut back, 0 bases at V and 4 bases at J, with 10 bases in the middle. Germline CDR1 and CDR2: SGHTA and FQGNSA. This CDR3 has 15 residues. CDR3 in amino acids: CASSLAPTSYNEQFF. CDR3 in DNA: TGTGCCAGCAGCTTAGCACCTACTAGTTACAATGAGCAGTTCTTC.

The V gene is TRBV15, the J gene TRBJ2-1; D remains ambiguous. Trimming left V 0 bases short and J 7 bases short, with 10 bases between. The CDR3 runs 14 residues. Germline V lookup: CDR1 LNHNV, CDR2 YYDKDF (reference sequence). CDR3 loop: CATSRDLGWNEQFF. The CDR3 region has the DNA TGTGCCACCAGCAGAGATCTCGGTTGGAATGAGCAGTTCTTC.

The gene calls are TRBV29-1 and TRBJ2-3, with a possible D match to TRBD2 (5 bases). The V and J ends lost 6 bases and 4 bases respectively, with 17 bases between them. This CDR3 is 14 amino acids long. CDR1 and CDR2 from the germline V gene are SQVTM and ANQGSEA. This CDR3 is CSVRARGPSDTQYF. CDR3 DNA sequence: TGCAGCGTGAGGGCAAGAGGGCCGTCAGATACGCAGTATTTT.

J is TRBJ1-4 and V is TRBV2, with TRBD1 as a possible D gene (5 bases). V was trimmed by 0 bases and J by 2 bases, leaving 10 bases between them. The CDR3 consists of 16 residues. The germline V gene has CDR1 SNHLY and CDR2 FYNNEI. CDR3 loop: CASSEAKGVTNEKLFF. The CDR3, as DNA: TGTGCCAGCAGTGAAGCGAAAGGGGTGACTAATGAAAAACTGTTTTTT.

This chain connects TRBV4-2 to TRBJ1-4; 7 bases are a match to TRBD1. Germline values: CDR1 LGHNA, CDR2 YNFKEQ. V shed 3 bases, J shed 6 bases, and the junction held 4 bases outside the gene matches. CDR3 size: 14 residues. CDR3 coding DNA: TGTGCCAGCAGCCAGGGACAGCCCGATGAAAAACTGTTTTTT. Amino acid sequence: CASSQGQPDEKLFF.

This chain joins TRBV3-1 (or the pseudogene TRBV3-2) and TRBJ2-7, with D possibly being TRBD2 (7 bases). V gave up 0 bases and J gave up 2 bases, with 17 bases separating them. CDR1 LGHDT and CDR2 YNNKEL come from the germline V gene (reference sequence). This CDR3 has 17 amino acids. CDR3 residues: CASSQDFGGLATYEQYF. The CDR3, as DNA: TGTGCCAGCAGCCAAGATTTCGGGGGGCTCGCAACCTACGAGCAGTACTTC.

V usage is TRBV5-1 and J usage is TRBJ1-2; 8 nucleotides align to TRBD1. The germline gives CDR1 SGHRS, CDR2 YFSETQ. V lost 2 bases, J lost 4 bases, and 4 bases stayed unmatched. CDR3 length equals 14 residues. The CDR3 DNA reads TGCGCCAGCAGCTTACAGGGGGTCCTCTATGGCTACACCTTC. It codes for CASSLQGVLYGYTF.

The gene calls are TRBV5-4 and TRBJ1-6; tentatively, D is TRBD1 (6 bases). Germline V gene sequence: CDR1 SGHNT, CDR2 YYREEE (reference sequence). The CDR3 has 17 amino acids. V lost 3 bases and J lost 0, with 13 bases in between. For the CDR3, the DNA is TGTGCCAGCAGCTCGAAGGGGGGGATCTCCTATAATTCACCCCTCCACTTT. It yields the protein CASSSKGGISYNSPLHF.